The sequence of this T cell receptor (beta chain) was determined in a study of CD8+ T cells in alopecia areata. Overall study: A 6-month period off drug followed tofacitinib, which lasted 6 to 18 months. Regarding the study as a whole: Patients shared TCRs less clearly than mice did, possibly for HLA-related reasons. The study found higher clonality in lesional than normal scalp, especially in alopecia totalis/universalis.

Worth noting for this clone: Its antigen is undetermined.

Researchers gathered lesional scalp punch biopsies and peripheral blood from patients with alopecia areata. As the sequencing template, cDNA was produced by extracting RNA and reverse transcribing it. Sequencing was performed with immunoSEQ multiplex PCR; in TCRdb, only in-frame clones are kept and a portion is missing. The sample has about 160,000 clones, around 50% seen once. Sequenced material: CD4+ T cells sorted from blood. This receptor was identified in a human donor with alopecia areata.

The CDR3 region is CASSFQGRDQPQHF. Here the CDR3 DNA reads TGTGCCAGCAGCTTTCAGGGGAGGGATCAGCCCCAGCATTTT. This chain links TRBV13 with TRBJ1-5; D possibly corresponds to TRBD1 (6 bases). This CDR3 contains 14 residues. Germline CDR1 reads PRHDT; CDR2 reads FYEKMQ (reference sequence). V lost 3 bases and J 5 bases, leaving 11 bases between the germline ends.